The 29 T cell receptor beta chains below were found in one sample sequenced in a study of T cell clonality in common variable immunodeficiency. Findings and caveats of the study: Common variable immunodeficiency TCR beta sequences reportedly had fewer deletions and N-nucleotide insertions.

The antigens these receptors bind are not known. The assay was immunoSEQ multiplex PCR, and TCRdb's table has in-frame clones only and misses some. This sample has about 26,000 clones, each found more than once. Sequencing used peripheral blood mononuclear cells. The receptors derive from a human donor with common variable immunodeficiency.

This clone showed up many times. The DNA ends 3 residues before the CDR3 does, and the rest of the CDR3 is filled in from the germline J gene. The chain recombines TRBV19 with TRBJ1-5; a weak D match, TRBD1 (5 bases). V was pared by 8 bases and J by 7 bases, with 15 bases between. The germline gives CDR1 LNHDA, CDR2 SQIVND (reference sequence). The CDR3 sequence is 13 residues long. The part of the CDR3 DNA that was read is TGTGCCAGTCGGCAGGGTGATTGGCAGCCC. Protein product: CASRQGDWQP. The whole CDR3 protein reads CASRQGDWQPQHF.

The sample holds many counts of this clone. Sequencing ends 3 residues short of the CDR3 end; the germline J gene provides the rest. The rearrangement links TRBV19 to TRBJ1-2; TRBD1 aligns across 8 bases. The CDR3 loop spans 15 amino acids. From germline, CDR1 is LNHDA and CDR2 SQIVND (reference sequence). J gave up 1 base and V 7 bases, and 8 bases lay outside the gene matches. The CDR3 bases that were read are TGTGCCAGTACCATTGGGGACAGGAGTAACTATGGC. Protein sequence: CASTIGDRSNYG. The CDR3 as a whole reads CASTIGDRSNYGYTF.

This clone was seen more than once but under ten times. Sequencing ends 3 residues short of the CDR3 end; the germline J gene provides the rest. The V and J genes are TRBV7-8 and TRBJ1-5, with D possibly TRBD1 on 5 matching bases. This CDR3 contains 14 residues. Trimming removed 5 bases at V and 2 bases at J, with 10 bases between. Germline V gene sequence: CDR1 SGHVS, CDR2 FQNEAQ. CDR3 DNA (partial): TGTGCCAGCAGCCCGGGGGGGGGCAATCAGCCC. It is translated as CASSPGGGNQP. The full CDR3 protein reads CASSPGGGNQPQHF.

Of note for this clone: The read ends 3 residues early relative to the CDR3; the germline J gene fills the gap. The chain uses TRBV2 and TRBJ1-6; 8 bases match TRBD1. The CDR3 has 14 residues. CDR1 is SNHLY and CDR2 is FYNNEI in the germline V gene. J gave up 8 bases and V 8 bases, and 8 bases lay outside the gene matches. CDR3 amino acids: CASGFRGRDSPLHF. CDR3 bases read: TGTGCCAGCGGATTCAGGGGGCGCGATTCACCC.

This clone turned up a few times. The read falls 3 residues short of the CDR3 end, and the missing part is taken from the germline J gene. The chain has TRBV7-7 and TRBJ2-3; D is undetermined. CDR1 and CDR2 from the germline V gene are SSHAT and FNYEAQ (reference sequence). Trimming shortened V by 5 bases and J by 4 bases, and 10 bases separated the two germline ends. The CDR3 length is 13 residues. The sequenced part of the CDR3 DNA is TGTGCCAGCAGCCTAAATCCGGCAGATACG. It translates to CASSLNPADT. The whole CDR3 reads CASSLNPADTQYF.

This clone was counted many times. Read data end 3 residues before the CDR3 end; the end is taken from the germline J gene. The chain carries TRBV14 and TRBJ2-2; D not resolved. Germline loops: CDR1 SGHDN, CDR2 FVKESK. V was pared by 4 bases and J by 2 bases, with 11 bases between. This CDR3 is 15 amino acids long. CDR3 DNA (partial): TGTGCCAGCAGCCGCAAGGGTCCTAACACCGGGGAG. Translating gives CASSRKGPNTGE. The entire CDR3 reads CASSRKGPNTGELFF.

This clone was observed many times. The missing CDR3 end, 3 residues past where the read stops, is filled in from the germline J gene. The V call is TRBV7-6, the J call TRBJ2-1; the D gene could be TRBD1 or TRBD2 (5 bases each). The CDR3 has 14 amino acids. CDR1 SGHVS and CDR2 FNYEAQ come from the germline V gene. V was pared by 1 base and J by 8 bases, with 12 bases between. This CDR3 is CASSLGEGIYEQFF. The part of the CDR3 DNA that was read is TGTGCCAGCAGCTTAGGTGAGGGGATCTATGAG.

This clone was seen more than once but under ten times. The read is 3 residues too short to cover the CDR3 end, so that end is filled in from the germline J gene. This chain joins TRBV20-1 and TRBJ1-5; D is perhaps TRBD1 (5 bases). The V end lost 3 bases, the J end lost 7 bases, and 16 bases lay between the germline ends. The germline gives CDR1 DFQATT, CDR2 SNEGSKA (reference sequence). The CDR3 consists of 14 residues. The CDR3 loop is CSASGGLGGQPQHF. CDR3 DNA, as far as it was read: TGCAGTGCTAGTGGAGGGCTCGGGGGACAGCCC.

There are many counts of this clone. Incomplete CDR3 DNA: TGCAGCGCCCAACGGACAGGCGGC. Translation: CSAQRTGG. The complete CDR3 protein is CSAQRTGGYTF. The chain joins TRBV29-1 to TRBJ1-2; 7 nucleotides agree with TRBD1. From the germline J gene comes the end of the CDR3, since the read stops 3 residues before it. The CDR3 is 11 residues long. Per germline, CDR1 SQVTM and CDR2 ANQGSEA.

The table lists this clone with many counts. The CDR3 is cut off 3 residues early in the read; its end comes from the germline J gene. V is TRBV5-6 and J is TRBJ1-5; D unclear. The CDR3 is 14 residues long. Trimming removed 7 bases at V and 9 bases at J, with 20 bases between. Germline values: CDR1 SGHDT, CDR2 YYEEEE. The DNA read from the CDR3 is TGTGCCAGCCGGTCTTCCCCTAGCGCTGCGCCC. Residues: CASRSSPSAAP. The CDR3 in its entirety is CASRSSPSAAPQHF.

As for this clone: The DNA ends 3 residues before the CDR3 does, and the rest of the CDR3 is filled in from the germline J gene. The rearrangement joins TRBV19 to TRBJ1-1, with D unclear. The V end lost 3 bases, the J end lost 1 base, and 9 bases lay between the germline ends. The CDR3 runs to 14 residues. Germline V lookup: CDR1 LNHDA, CDR2 SQIVND (reference sequence). The CDR3 sequence is CASSIGTANTEAFF. The CDR3 bases that were read are TGTGCCAGTAGTATTGGAACAGCGAACACTGAA.

This clone showed up many times. Sequencing ends 3 residues short of the CDR3 end; the germline J gene provides the rest. This sequence joins TRBV6-2 or TRBV6-3 and TRBJ2-7, with 7 bases aligning to TRBD1. Germline V gene sequence: CDR1 MNHEY, CDR2 SVGEGT. Losses at the gene ends were 7 bases for V and 1 base for J; bases not matched to a gene: 1. This CDR3 spans 12 amino acids. Partial CDR3 DNA: TGTGCCAGCAACAGGGGATCCTACGAG. This codes for CASNRGSYE. The full CDR3 protein reads CASNRGSYEQYF.

This clone was observed at least ten times. CDR3 DNA (partial): TGTGCCAGCTCACCTCTAGCGGGGGGGCTGGGATATAGGAATGAG. Amino acid sequence: CASSPLAGGLGYRNE. The CDR3 in full is CASSPLAGGLGYRNEQFF. The rearrangement joins TRBV18 to TRBJ2-1, with 12 nucleotides matching TRBD2. Read data end 3 residues before the CDR3 end; the end is taken from the germline J gene. Germline V lookup: CDR1 KGHSH, CDR2 LQKENI. V gave up 3 bases and J gave up 7 bases; unmatched junction bases: 13. This CDR3 has 18 residues.

Concerning this clone itself: The CDR3 end lies 3 residues beyond the end of the read and is filled in from the germline J gene. This rearrangement joins TRBV7-3 to TRBJ2-2, with D uncertain. The CDR3 has 13 residues. The germline CDR1 and CDR2 sequences are SGHTA and FQGTGA. V shed 5 bases and J shed 6 bases, with 10 bases lying between them. The CDR3 DNA, read in part, is TGTGCCAGCAGCCCCGAAAGGGCCGGGGAG. Its translation is CASSPERAGE. The whole CDR3 sequence reads CASSPERAGELFF.

Many counts were recorded for this clone. The observed sequence ends 3 residues before the CDR3 terminus, with the missing tail filled in from the germline J gene. The J gene is TRBJ2-7, the V gene TRBV7-8; 7 bases are a match to TRBD1. CDR1 is SGHVS, CDR2 FQNEAQ, per germline. Trimming removed 5 bases from V and 0 bases from J; junction bases left unmatched: 7. This CDR3 region has 15 residues. CDR3 amino acids: CASSTRQGPSYEQYF. Incomplete CDR3 DNA: TGTGCCAGCAGCACCAGACAGGGCCCCTCCTACGAG.

This clone was seen many times. With the read ending 3 residues before the CDR3 end, the germline J gene is used to fill in that end. The chain is built from TRBV20-1 and TRBJ1-2; 10 bases are a match to TRBD1. V was pared by 4 bases and J by 7 bases, with 6 bases of the junction left unmatched. CDR1 is DFQATT, CDR2 SNEGSKA, per germline (reference sequence). The CDR3 has 13 residues. The sequenced CDR3 bases are TGCAGTGCTATCGACAGGGGGCGAACTGGC. This codes for CSAIDRGRTG. The whole CDR3 protein reads CSAIDRGRTGYTF.

In this sample, this clone turned up many times. The read gets to within 3 residues of the CDR3 end, and the germline J gene fills in the rest. V usage is TRBV7-2 and J usage is TRBJ2-5; 10 nucleotides agree with TRBD2. Germline values: CDR1 SGHTA, CDR2 FQGNSA. This CDR3 contains 14 residues. The V and J ends lost 2 bases and 4 bases, in that order; junction bases with no gene match: 1. The DNA read from the CDR3 is TGTGCCAGCAGCTTAACTAGCGGGGTAGAGACC. It translates to CASSLTSGVET. The full-length CDR3 reads as CASSLTSGVETQYF.

This clone was seen repeatedly, ten times or more. The sequenced fragment ends 3 residues before the CDR3 boundary, so the rest is inferred from the germline J gene. This chain links TRBV5-1 with TRBJ1-3; D perhaps matches TRBD1 (6 bases). Germline CDR1 is SGHRS and CDR2 is YFSETQ. The CDR3 is 14 amino acids. The V and J ends lost 6 bases and 1 base respectively, with 11 bases between them. The CDR3 spells CASTGGASGNTIYF. The DNA read from the CDR3 is TGCGCCAGCACGGGGGGCGCTTCTGGAAACACC. Variable domain in full (rest from reference TRBV5-1 and TRBJ1-3): KAGVTQTPRYLIKTRGQQVTLSCSPISGHRSVSWYQQTPGQGLQFLFEYFSETQRNKGNFPGRFSGRQFSNSRSEMNVSTLELGDSALYLCASTGGASGNTIYFGEGSWLTVV.

At least ten counts were recorded for this clone. The read finishes 3 residues shy of the CDR3 end, and the germline J gene is used to complete it. This chain links TRBV10-3 with TRBJ2-7; D may be TRBD1 (5 bases). Per the germline V gene, CDR1 is ENHRY and CDR2 is SYGVKD. The germline V and J ends were trimmed by 4 bases and 4 bases, with 11 bases remaining between them. The CDR3 sequence is 13 residues long. The chain's CDR3 is CAISVDIGYEQYF. The DNA read from the CDR3 is TGTGCCATCAGTGTGGACATTGGATACGAG.

This clone has a count of ten or more. Coverage ceases 3 residues before the CDR3 finishes, and the germline J gene fills in the end. V is TRBV20-1 and J is TRBJ1-6; 8 nucleotides line up with TRBD1. The germline V gene has CDR1 DFQATT and CDR2 SNEGSKA (reference sequence). V dropped 4 bases and J dropped 4; count of bases not matched to a gene: 6. The CDR3 spans 15 residues. CDR3 bases read: TGCAGTGCTATCAAGACAGGGGCTTATAATTCACCC. It yields the protein CSAIKTGAYNSP. The complete CDR3 protein is CSAIKTGAYNSPLHF.

This clone has at least ten counts. Read sequence stops 3 residues before the CDR3 end, and the germline J gene provides the missing end. The chain links TRBV18 to TRBJ1-1, with TRBD1 matching over 9 bases. CDR1 and CDR2 (germline): KGHSH, LQKENI. This CDR3 has 14 amino acids. J gave up 5 bases and V 3 bases, and 4 bases lay outside the gene matches. The covered CDR3 bases are TGTGCCAGCTCACCCCGGGACAGGGATACTGAA. It yields the protein CASSPRDRDTE. The entire CDR3 is CASSPRDRDTEAFF.

This clone has at least ten counts. The read is 3 residues too short to cover the CDR3 end, so that end is filled in from the germline J gene. The rearrangement joins TRBV29-1 to TRBJ1-1, with a tentative D call TRBD1 (6 bases). Trimming pared 4 bases from V and 6 bases from J, leaving 9 bases between. Germline-derived CDR1 and CDR2 are SQVTM and ANQGSEA. The CDR3 runs to 11 residues. CDR3 sequence: CSVGEGAEAFF. The CDR3 bases that were read are TGCAGCGTTGGGGAGGGGGCTGAA.

A few counts support this clone. Read sequence stops 3 residues before the CDR3 end, and the germline J gene provides the missing end. This sequence joins TRBV20-1 and TRBJ2-5, with 9 nucleotides matching TRBD2. CDR1 and CDR2 from the germline V gene are DFQATT and SNEGSKA (reference sequence). The CDR3 extends over 14 amino acids. The V segment lost 3 bases and the J segment 6 bases; nucleotides outside the gene matches: 8. The CDR3 DNA, read in part, is TGCAGTGCTAGTAAAGTGGCTAGCGGGAAGACC. This sequence encodes CSASKVASGKT. Given in full, the CDR3 is CSASKVASGKTQYF.

This clone was seen only a few times. The observed sequence ends 3 residues before the CDR3 terminus, with the missing tail filled in from the germline J gene. The rearrangement joins TRBV6-1 to TRBJ1-2; tentative D call: TRBD1 (5 bases). V lost 1 base, J lost 4 bases, and 13 bases lay in between. This CDR3 spans 15 amino acids. CDR1 is MNHNS and CDR2 is SASEGT in the germline V gene. The CDR3 DNA, read in part, is TGTGCCAGCAGTGAAGGGGGGGGAGGCGGCTATGGC. The encoded protein is CASSEGGGGGYG. The whole CDR3 is CASSEGGGGGYGYTF.

This clone has ten or more counts. CDR3 sequence: CASRSLAGAGTQYF. The sequenced CDR3 bases are TGTGCCAGCAGATCACTAGCGGGGGCGGGTACG. This sequence joins TRBV7-2 and TRBJ2-3; 11 bases are shared with TRBD2. The sequence runs out 3 residues before the end of the CDR3; the remainder is reconstructed from the germline J gene. V shed 6 bases, J shed 8 bases, and the junction held 7 bases outside the gene matches. The length of the CDR3 is 14 residues. Germline V gene lookup returns CDR1 SGHTA and CDR2 FQGNSA.

This clone was counted a few times. The CDR3 end is not reached by the read, which stops 3 residues before it; the germline J gene fills it in. The rearrangement links TRBV20-1 to TRBJ2-1; TRBD2 matches at 12 bases. This CDR3 region has 15 residues. The germline V gene encodes CDR1 DFQATT and CDR2 SNEGSKA (reference sequence). The junction had 9 bases not matched to a gene; V was cut back by 6 bases and J by 6 bases. The sequenced CDR3 bases are TGCAGTGCGGGTCCGGGACTAGCGGGTCCCAATGAG. As protein: CSAGPGLAGPNE. The entire CDR3 reads CSAGPGLAGPNEQFF.

Details on this clone: The sequence runs out 3 residues before the end of the CDR3; the remainder is reconstructed from the germline J gene. The V gene is TRBV20-1, the J gene TRBJ1-2, with a tentative D call TRBD1 (6 bases). Deletions cut 3 bases from V and 0 bases from J, with 23 bases between. Germline lookup yields CDR1 DFQATT and CDR2 SNEGSKA (reference sequence). The CDR3 is 18 residues long. Here the CDR3 reads CSARPAGAGKPSNYGYTF. The sequenced part of the CDR3 DNA is TGCAGTGCTAGGCCCGCGGGGGCGGGAAAGCCTTCTAACTATGGC.

About this clone: The read ends 3 residues shy of where the CDR3 ends; the end is completed using the germline J gene. The rearrangement links TRBV13 to TRBJ1-2; 7 positions match TRBD1. V shed 0 bases and J 6 bases; nucleotides not matched to a gene: 10. The CDR3 contains 16 residues. Germline CDR1 and CDR2: PRHDT and FYEKMQ (reference sequence). The CDR3 sequence: CASSLGPQGTEDGYTF. The sequenced CDR3 bases are TGTGCCAGCAGCTTAGGCCCTCAGGGGACAGAAGATGGC.

This clone has at least ten counts. The read ends 3 residues early relative to the CDR3; the germline J gene fills the gap. The genes are TRBV19 and TRBJ2-7; 9 positions match TRBD1. Unmatched junction bases numbered 7, after V lost 3 bases and J lost 4 bases. The CDR3 contains 15 residues. Germline-derived CDR1 and CDR2 are LNHDA and SQIVND (reference sequence). The CDR3 is CASSIPGQGSYEQYF. The covered CDR3 bases are TGTGCCAGTAGTATTCCCGGACAGGGGTCGTACGAG.